This T cell receptor beta chain was sequenced in a study of T cell responses to AZD1222 COVID-19 vaccine. Using immunoSEQ multiplex PCR, the repertoire was profiled, and TCRdb retains in-frame clones only, with some absent. The repertoire consists of 35,000 to 55,000 clones, with 80% occurring once and the leading ten covering about 20%. The CDR3 sequence is 19 residues long. CDR1 is GTSNPN, CDR2 SVGIG, per germline (reference sequence). V lost 0 bases to trimming and J lost 2 bases; unmatched junction nucleotides: 16. The genes are TRBV30 and TRBJ2-3; 8 bases fit TRBD1. Source: peripheral blood, taken 28 days after the second dose of the MenACWY control vaccine. This sequence originates from an adult who received the MenACWY meningococcal vaccine as a control. CDR3 DNA: TGTGCCTGGAGTGTAGTCGGACCCCTGGGGACAGGATTCACAGATACGCAGTATTTT. This encodes CAWSVVGPLGTGFTDTQYF.